The 19 T cell receptor beta chains listed next were all sequenced from one sample in a study of TIL therapy for anti-PD-1-resistant metastatic lung cancer. Time point described: pre-treatment sample, taken before nivolumab and TIL therapy. The immunoSEQ assay was v3. Assay: immunoSEQ multiplex PCR; the TCRdb copy retains only in-frame clones and omits some. Here the sample spans about 52,000 clones, less than 80% being singletons. Sequenced here: blood, sampled at baseline. The receptors stem from a woman aged 30-79 years with non-small cell lung cancer.

The chain uses TRBV9 and TRBJ1-1, with no clear D. With 0 bases removed from V and 7 bases from J, the gap between germline ends came to 10 bases. CDR3 length: 13 residues. The V gene's germline CDR1 is SGDLS and CDR2 YYNGEE. This CDR3 reads CASSVDGVGEAFF. The CDR3 DNA sequence: TGTGCCAGCAGCGTAGACGGTGTCGGTGAAGCTTTCTTT. The entire variable domain, with the rest obtained from reference TRBV9 and TRBJ1-1, is as follows: DSGVTQTPKHLITATGQRVTLRCSPRSGDLSVYWYQQSLDQGLQFLIQYYNGEERAKGNILERFSAQQFPDLHSELNLSSLELGDSALYFCASSVDGVGEAFFGQGTRLTVV.

This clone is categorized as medium-sized. The V and J genes are TRBV6-1 and TRBJ2-7, with 10 nucleotides matching TRBD1. Germline lookup yields CDR1 MNHNS and CDR2 SASEGT. This CDR3 has 14 amino acids. Trimming took 2 bases from V and 6 from J; bases not matched to a gene: 4. CDR3: CASSEWTGGVEQYF. CDR3 in DNA: TGTGCCAGCAGTGAATGGACAGGGGGGGTCGAGCAGTACTTC.

J is TRBJ2-7 and V is TRBV7-9; D not certain. The germline V gene encodes CDR1 SEHNR and CDR2 FQNEAQ (reference sequence). This CDR3 contains 11 residues. V was clipped by 5 bases and J by 7 bases, with 9 bases between them. The CDR3 is CASSGNREQYF. CDR3 DNA sequence: TGTGCCAGCAGCGGTAATCGGGAGCAGTACTTC.

This rearrangement joins TRBV5-4 to TRBJ2-2; D remains unclear. The CDR3 is made up of 16 amino acids. The germline V and J ends were trimmed by 0 bases and 1 base, with 10 bases remaining between them. The germline V gene encodes CDR1 SGHNT and CDR2 YYREEE (reference sequence). As DNA, the CDR3 is TGTGCCAGCAGCTTGGCCCGCAAACGGAACACCGGGGAGCTGTTTTTT. Its protein product is CASSLARKRNTGELFF. Variable domain in full (rest from reference TRBV5-4 and TRBJ2-2): ETGVTQSPTHLIKTRGQQVTLRCSSQSGHNTVSWYQQALGQGPQFIFQYYREEENGRGNFPPRFSGLQFPNYSSELNVNALELDDSALYLCASSLARKRNTGELFFGEGSRLTVL.

This clone came up once. The chain recombines TRBV5-6 with TRBJ2-3, with D perhaps TRBD1 or TRBD2 (5 bases each). V gave up 0 bases and J gave up 2 bases, with 13 bases separating them. Germline CDR1 and CDR2: SGHDT and YYEEEE. CDR3 size: 16 residues. This chain's CDR3 is CASSLVYGTPTDTQYF. DNA of the CDR3: TGTGCCAGCAGCTTGGTATACGGGACCCCCACAGATACGCAGTATTTT.

The V and J genes are TRBV14 and TRBJ2-2; D possibly corresponds to TRBD2 (5 bases). Germline CDR1 SGHDN, CDR2 FVKESK. The CDR3 runs to 12 residues. V dropped 8 bases and J dropped 6 bases, with 10 bases sitting between them. The chain's CDR3 is CASEGLAGELFF. Here the CDR3 DNA reads TGTGCCAGCGAGGGCCTGGCCGGGGAGCTGTTTTTT.

About this clone itself: Because the CDR3's place on the DNA is in doubt, the DNA is left out and the CDR3 is given as listed by TCRdb. V gene TRBV7-9 combines with J gene TRBJ1-5. The CDR3 is 13 residues long, counting both termini. Germline V gives CDR1 SEHNR, CDR2 FQNEAQ (reference sequence). CDR3 in amino acids: CASSLDRSAPAFF.

The rearrangement uses TRBV19 and TRBJ1-1; D perhaps matches TRBD1 (6 bases). The CDR3 is made up of 14 amino acids. Germline V gene lookup returns CDR1 LNHDA and CDR2 SQIVND (reference sequence). Trimming cost V 3 bases and J 4 bases, with 12 bases left between them. DNA of the CDR3: TGTGCCAGTAGTATGAGGACAGTCCTCACTGAAGCTTTCTTT. It translates to CASSMRTVLTEAFF.

This clone was found a few times. The rearrangement links TRBV20-1 to TRBJ1-1; no clear D gene. Germline values: CDR1 DFQATT, CDR2 SNEGSKA (reference sequence). Deletions cut 0 bases from V and 9 bases from J, with 8 bases between. CDR3 length equals 11 residues. The CDR3 sequence: CSAREPEKAFF. The CDR3 DNA is TGCAGTGCTAGAGAGCCAGAGAAAGCTTTCTTT.

The J gene is TRBJ2-2, the V gene TRBV7-7, with a weak D call TRBD1 (6 bases). Between the trimmed V and J ends, which lost 4 bases and 4 bases, there was a span of 25 bases. CDR3 size: 19 residues. Per the germline V gene, CDR1 is SSHAT and CDR2 is FNYEAQ (reference sequence). CDR3 nucleotide sequence: TGTGCCAGCAGCTCAGACAGGTTTGAAGGAGTTAGTAGCACCGGGGAGCTGTTTTTT. Its translation is CASSSDRFEGVSSTGELFF.

This chain joins TRBV2 and TRBJ2-7, with a possible D match to TRBD2 (5 bases). V dropped 5 bases and J dropped 0 bases, with 14 bases sitting between them. CDR1 is SNHLY, CDR2 FYNNEI, per germline. This CDR3 has 15 residues. CDR3 residues: CASSTPLGSSYEQYF. The CDR3 coding sequence is TGTGCCAGCAGTACGCCCCTGGGGAGCTCCTACGAGCAGTACTTC.

In the case of this clone: One junction end disagrees with the germline gene, perhaps due to a read error. The rearrangement links TRBV5-8 to TRBJ1-1; D might be TRBD1 (5 bases). The length of the CDR3 is 11 residues. CDR1 and CDR2 (germline): SGHTS, YDEGEE. CDR3 in amino acids: CGAPVGAEAFF. The CDR3 region has the DNA TGCGGGGCCCCCGTCGGCGCTGAAGCTTTCTTT.

The V call is TRBV6-9, the J call TRBJ2-2; a weak D match, TRBD2 (7 bases). CDR1 is MNHGY, CDR2 SVAAGI, per germline. V was cut by 3 bases and J by 5 bases, with 13 bases left in between. The CDR3 extends over 15 amino acids. CDR3 in DNA: TGTGCCAGCAGTTACATGAGGGGGGGTACCGGGGAGCTGTTTTTT. Translated: CASSYMRGGTGELFF.

The rearrangement joins TRBV18 to TRBJ1-1, with a possible D match to TRBD1 (6 bases). CDR1 and CDR2 (germline): KGHSH, LQKENI. The CDR3 is 17 residues long. The ends were cut back, 0 bases at V and 0 bases at J, with 14 bases in the middle. The CDR3 sequence: CASSPPSTGSMNTEAFF. CDR3 nucleotides: TGTGCCAGCTCACCACCCTCGACAGGTTCCATGAACACTGAAGCTTTCTTT.

J is TRBJ1-2 and V is TRBV2, with D possibly matching TRBD1 (5 bases). The CDR3 has 14 amino acids. V lost 6 bases to trimming and J lost 2 bases, with 13 bases between them. The germline V gene has CDR1 SNHLY and CDR2 FYNNEI. DNA of the CDR3: TGTGCCAGCAGATGGACCGGGACCAACTATGGCTACACCTTC. Translated, it gives CASRWTGTNYGYTF.

This chain uses TRBV18 with TRBJ1-1; a possible D gene is TRBD1 (5 bases). V lost 0 bases and J lost 7, with 6 bases in between. The CDR3 loop spans 12 amino acids. Germline lookup yields CDR1 KGHSH and CDR2 LQKENI. CDR3 protein: CASSPPGGEAFF. As DNA, the CDR3 is TGTGCCAGCTCACCACCGGGGGGTGAAGCTTTCTTT.

The chain combines TRBV11-1 with TRBJ2-5; possibly TRBD2 for D (6 bases). The germline V and J ends were trimmed by 5 bases and 3 bases, with 13 bases remaining between them. This CDR3 has 14 residues. Germline CDR1 reads SGHAT; CDR2 reads FQDESV (reference sequence). CDR3 region: CASSPRGAEETQYF. The DNA of the CDR3 is TGTGCCAGCAGCCCGCGGGGAGCAGAAGAGACCCAGTACTTC.

This chain links TRBV13 with TRBJ1-2, with 8 bases identical to TRBD1. The V gene's germline CDR1 is PRHDT and CDR2 FYEKMQ (reference sequence). The CDR3 runs 13 residues. V lost 6 bases to trimming and J lost 4 bases; unmatched junction nucleotides: 4. The CDR3 here is CASRQGATYGYTF. The CDR3 DNA reads TGTGCCAGCAGGCAGGGGGCAACCTATGGCTACACCTTC.

The chain links TRBV6-5 to TRBJ2-5; 10 bases agree with TRBD1. CDR3 length: 14 residues. Germline loops: CDR1 MNHEY, CDR2 SVGAGI. J gave up 7 bases and V 2 bases, and 4 bases lay outside the gene matches. The CDR3 bases are TGTGCCAGCAGTTACGGGGGACAGGGGATGACCCAGTACTTC. As protein: CASSYGGQGMTQYF.